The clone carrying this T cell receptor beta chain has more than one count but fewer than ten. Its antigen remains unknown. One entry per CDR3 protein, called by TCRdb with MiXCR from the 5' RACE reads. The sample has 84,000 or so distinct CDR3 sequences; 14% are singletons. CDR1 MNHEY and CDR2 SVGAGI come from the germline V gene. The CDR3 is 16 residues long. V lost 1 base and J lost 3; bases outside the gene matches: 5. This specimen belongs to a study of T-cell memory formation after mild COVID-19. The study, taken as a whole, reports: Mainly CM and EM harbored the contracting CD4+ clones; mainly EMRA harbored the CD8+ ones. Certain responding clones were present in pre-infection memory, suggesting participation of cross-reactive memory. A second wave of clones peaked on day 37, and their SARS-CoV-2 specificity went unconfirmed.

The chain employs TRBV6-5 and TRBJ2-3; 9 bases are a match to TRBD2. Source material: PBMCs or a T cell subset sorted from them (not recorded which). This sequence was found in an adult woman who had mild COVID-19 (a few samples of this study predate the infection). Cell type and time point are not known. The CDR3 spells CASSYYAGGRTDTQYF. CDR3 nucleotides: TGTGCCAGCAGTTACTACGCGGGAGGGCGAACAGATACGCAGTATTTT.